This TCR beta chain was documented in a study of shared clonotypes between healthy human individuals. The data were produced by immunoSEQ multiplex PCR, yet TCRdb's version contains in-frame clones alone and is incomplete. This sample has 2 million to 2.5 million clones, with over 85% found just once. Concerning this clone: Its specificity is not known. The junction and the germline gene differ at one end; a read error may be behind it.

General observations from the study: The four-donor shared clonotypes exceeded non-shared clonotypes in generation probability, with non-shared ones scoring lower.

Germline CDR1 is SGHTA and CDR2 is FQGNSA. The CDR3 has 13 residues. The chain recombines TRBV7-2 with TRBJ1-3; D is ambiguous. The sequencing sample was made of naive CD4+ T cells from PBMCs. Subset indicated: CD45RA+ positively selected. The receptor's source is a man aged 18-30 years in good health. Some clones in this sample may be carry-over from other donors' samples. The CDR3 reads CACRLSSGNTIYF. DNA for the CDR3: TGTGCCTGCAGGTTGAGCTCTGGAAACACCATATATTTT.